This T cell receptor (beta chain) was observed in a study of post-analysis software for immune sequencing data. Study observations and caveats: About five TRBV segments were more frequent in patients than controls; TRBV5-6, TRBV5-1 and TRBV20-1 belonged to this group.

This clonotype appeared a few times. Its antigen is as yet unknown. TCR beta libraries were prepared from cDNA with unique molecular identifiers. It was from about 0.94 to 9.7 million T cells that about half a million cDNA molecules came. TCRdb fed the PCR reads into MiXCR, producing one record per CDR3 protein. Seen here are more than 500,000 distinct CDR3 sequences, approximately 34% observed once, and the top ten hold about 6%. Germline V gives CDR1 ENHRY, CDR2 SYGVKD. This CDR3 contains 13 residues. The V gene end was trimmed by 7 bases and the J gene end by 2 bases; junction bases not matched to a gene: 2.

The chain recombines TRBV10-3 with TRBJ2-1; 7 bases map to TRBD1. The TCR sequence derives from a girl younger than 18 with multiple sclerosis. What was sequenced was blood. The chain's CDR3 is CAIKGQTYNEQFF. CDR3 coding DNA: TGTGCCATCAAGGGACAGACCTACAATGAGCAGTTCTTC.